Presented here are 12 T cell receptor beta chains from one specimen sequenced in a study of CD8+ T cells in alopecia areata. Treatment in this sample: oral pan-JAK inhibitor, 5-10 mg twice daily. RNA was extracted and reverse transcribed into cDNA as the sequencing template. The method was immunoSEQ multiplex PCR; TCRdb's version includes in-frame clones alone and lacks a portion of them. This repertoire shows around 120,000 clones, more than 45% found once; its top ten account for 0.46%. The specimen was CD4+ T cells sorted from blood, collected at week 4, from a patient treated with tofacitinib. These receptors were collected from a human donor with alopecia areata.

This clone was found a few times. The chain recombines TRBV30 with TRBJ1-4, with a weak D call TRBD1 (5 bases). In germline, CDR1 is GTSNPN, CDR2 SVGIG (reference sequence). The CDR3 spans 13 residues. With 2 bases removed from V and 7 bases from J, the gap between germline ends came to 11 bases. In DNA form, the CDR3 reads TGTGCCTGGAGTCGAGGACAAGGTGAAAAACTGTTTTTT. It is translated as CAWSRGQGEKLFF.

The chain is built from TRBV7-6 and TRBJ2-7, with D unclear. With 0 bases removed from V and 2 bases from J, the gap between germline ends came to 11 bases. CDR1 is SGHVS, CDR2 FNYEAQ, per germline. This CDR3 has 15 residues. The CDR3 sequence: CASSLAQDPAYEQYF. CDR3 in DNA: TGTGCCAGCAGCTTAGCCCAGGATCCCGCCTACGAGCAGTACTTC.

The chain combines TRBV18 with TRBJ2-7; a possible D gene is TRBD2 (5 bases). The length of the CDR3 is 13 residues. Trimming left V 2 bases short and J 4 bases short, with 9 bases between. Germline V gene data show CDR1 as KGHSH and CDR2 as LQKENI. This chain's CDR3 is CASSPIPGYEQYF. The CDR3 bases are TGTGCCAGCTCACCAATCCCGGGATACGAGCAGTACTTC.

This clone was detected a few times. This chain's CDR3 is CASSFLGNTDTQYF. CDR3 coding DNA: TGCGCCAGCAGCTTCCTTGGGAACACAGATACGCAGTATTTT. The chain recombines TRBV5-1 with TRBJ2-3; the D is unclear. Germline V gene data show CDR1 as SGHRS and CDR2 as YFSETQ. There are 14 residues in the CDR3. Trimming took off 2 bases at V and 2 bases at J, with 9 bases between the two ends.

The chain recombines TRBV27 with TRBJ2-1; no clear D gene. Trimming cost V 3 bases and J 7 bases, with 16 bases left between them. Germline loops: CDR1 MNHEY, CDR2 SMNVEV (reference sequence). The CDR3 totals 15 residues. CDR3 DNA: TGTGCCAGCAGTTTTTTGTCCCCGGTGGGTAATGAGCAGTTCTTC. Its translation: CASSFLSPVGNEQFF.

Regarding this clone: At one boundary the junction diverges from the germline segment, which might be a read error. The V call is TRBV29-1, the J call TRBJ2-7; D gene ambiguous. Germline CDR1 and CDR2: SQVTM and ANQGSEA. There are 14 residues in the CDR3. In DNA form, the CDR3 reads TGCAGCGTCGAAGACGGCCTTAGCTCCTACGAGCAGTACTTC. Its translation is CSVEDGLSSYEQYF.

The chain carries TRBV5-1 and TRBJ2-3; no definite D call. CDR1 SGHRS and CDR2 YFSETQ come from the germline V gene. The V end was cut by 0 bases, the J end by 1 base, with 9 bases between. The CDR3 has 15 residues. CDR3 bases: TGCGCCAGCAGCTTGGAGGGAACGGGCACAGATACGCAGTATTTT. This encodes CASSLEGTGTDTQYF.

In its sample, this clone was seen a few times. Other DNA sequences in this specimen translate into the identical CDR3. This sequence joins TRBV29-1 and TRBJ1-2; 7 nucleotides align to TRBD1. CDR1 SQVTM and CDR2 ANQGSEA come from the germline V gene. This CDR3 contains 14 residues. Trimming removed 1 base from V and 4 bases from J; junction bases left unmatched: 6. In DNA, the CDR3 is TGCAGCGTTGAAGTACAGGGGAGGGCCTATGGCTACACCTTC. This sequence encodes CSVEVQGRAYGYTF.

The V gene is TRBV6-6, the J gene TRBJ1-1; D gene uncertain. Germline V gene lookup returns CDR1 MNHNY and CDR2 SVGAGI (reference sequence). The CDR3 length is 14 residues. Between the trimmed V and J ends, which lost 0 bases and 3 bases, there was a span of 8 bases. The DNA of the CDR3 is TGTGCCAGCAGTTACTCGACCCGGGACACTGAAGCTTTCTTT. It translates to CASSYSTRDTEAFF.

The CDR3 protein is CSVGVNQPQHF. CDR3 bases: TGCAGCGTTGGTGTGAATCAGCCCCAGCATTTT. The chain has TRBV29-1 and TRBJ1-5; D not resolved. Trimming left V 4 bases short and J 4 bases short, with 5 bases between. In germline, CDR1 is SQVTM, CDR2 ANQGSEA. The CDR3 covers 11 residues.

This clone appeared a few times. The chain combines TRBV10-2 with TRBJ1-5; a possible D gene is TRBD1 (5 bases). This CDR3 contains 14 residues. With 10 bases removed from V and 4 bases from J, the gap between germline ends came to 17 bases. CDR1 is WSHSY, CDR2 SAAADI, per germline. The CDR3 protein is CATSGQNPNQPQHF. In nucleotides, the CDR3 is TGCGCCACCTCTGGACAAAACCCTAATCAGCCCCAGCATTTT.

Only a few counts were recorded for this clone. V is TRBV27 and J is TRBJ1-2; 9 bases align to TRBD1. Germline values: CDR1 MNHEY, CDR2 SMNVEV (reference sequence). The CDR3 extends over 15 amino acids. The V gene end was trimmed by 2 bases and the J gene end by 2 bases; junction bases not matched to a gene: 3. The DNA for the CDR3 is TGTGCCAGCAGTTTAGTGACAGGGGGGAACTATGGCTACACCTTC. Protein product: CASSLVTGGNYGYTF.